This paragraph reports one T cell receptor (beta chain). RNA in amounts of about 0.45 to 1 ug was reverse transcribed with random hexamers. The TCR beta CDR3 was amplified by immunoSEQ multiplex PCR across 54 Vbeta, 13 Jbeta. TCRdb called the immunoSEQ multiplex PCR reads again in MiXCR, with one record for every CDR3 protein. The data show 160,000 or so distinct CDR3 sequences, just under 95% seen once. The CDR3 has 15 residues. The ends were cut back, 5 bases at V and 8 bases at J, with 19 bases in the middle. Germline loops: CDR1 PRHDT, CDR2 FYEKMQ (reference sequence). This sample stems from a study of CD8 T cells in Susac syndrome. From blood CD8+ and CD4+ T cells, TCR beta sequences were generated. Control patients had untreated stable or active relapsing-remitting multiple sclerosis by revised McDonald criteria.

This receptor was identified in a human donor with multiple sclerosis. The chain joins TRBV13 to TRBJ2-1, with D perhaps TRBD2 (5 bases). Sequences were obtained from CD8+ T cells from PBMCs. Written as DNA, the CDR3 is TGTGCCAGCAGCGTCTCGGTCGGGGAGTGGGATGAGCAGTTCTTC. Translating it yields CASSVSVGEWDEQFF.